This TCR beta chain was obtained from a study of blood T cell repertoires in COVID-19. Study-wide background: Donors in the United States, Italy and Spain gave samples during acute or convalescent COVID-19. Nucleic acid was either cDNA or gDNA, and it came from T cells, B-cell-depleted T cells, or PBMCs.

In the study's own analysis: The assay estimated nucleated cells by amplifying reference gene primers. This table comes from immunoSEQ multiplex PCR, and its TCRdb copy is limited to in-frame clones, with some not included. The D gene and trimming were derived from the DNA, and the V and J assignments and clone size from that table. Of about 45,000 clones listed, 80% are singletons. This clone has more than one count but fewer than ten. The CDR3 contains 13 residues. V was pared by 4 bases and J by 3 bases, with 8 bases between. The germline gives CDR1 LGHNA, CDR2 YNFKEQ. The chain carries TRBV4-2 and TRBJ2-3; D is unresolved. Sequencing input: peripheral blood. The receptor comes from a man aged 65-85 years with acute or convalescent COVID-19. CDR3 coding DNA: TGTGCCAGCAGCCCCGTGGAGACAGATACGCAGTATTTT. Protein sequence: CASSPVETDTQYF.